This T cell receptor (beta chain) was recorded in a study of Ad26.COV2.S vaccination and SARS-CoV-2 variants. About the research overall: The Ad26.COV2.S arm of the COV1001 trial was where the donor was placed. Once, or twice with 56 days between doses, Ad26.COV2.S was given intramuscularly.

The treatment is: around 19 received Ad26.COV2.S at low or high dose, single or two shots; about 5 received placebo; per-sample allocation not given. On day 63 after the first injection, vaccine and placebo recipients gave samples. Whoever gave the sample was an adult aged 18-55 years in Boston. About this clone itself: Its antigen is unidentified.

This table comes from immunoSEQ multiplex PCR, and its TCRdb copy is limited to in-frame clones, with some not included. The repertoire holds about 350,000 clones, approximately 81% seen once, with about 3.3% in the top ten. Findings of the study overall: After vaccination, reports described spike-specific CD8+ and CD4+ T cell responses as showing substantial breadth.

The CDR3 contains 14 residues. Between the trimmed V and J ends, which lost 4 bases and 9 bases, there was a span of 14 bases. In germline, CDR1 is SGHRS, CDR2 YFSETQ. The source was peripheral blood, collected in a trial of Ad26.COV2.S vaccine versus placebo. This TCR was recovered from a person between 18 and 59 years old who received the Ad26.COV2.S COVID-19 vaccine or a placebo. This chain connects TRBV5-1 to TRBJ1-6; possibly TRBD1 for D (5 bases). CDR3 bases: TGCGCCAGCAGCACCAGGGATATGAGTTCACCCCTCCACTTT. Translating gives CASSTRDMSSPLHF.